The source of this TCR beta chain is a study of blood T cell repertoires in COVID-19. The wider study: Sites in the United States, Italy and Spain provided acute and convalescent COVID-19 samples.

Authors' processing steps: The assay estimated nucleated cells by amplifying reference gene primers. Here immunoSEQ multiplex PCR was the method, and the copy in TCRdb shows in-frame clones only, minus some. V, J and clone size were drawn from that table, and D and trimming were deduced from the DNA. Here the sample spans around 140,000 clones, roughly 82% being singletons. The CDR3 has 14 amino acids. Germline assignment: CDR1 SGHDT and CDR2 YYEEEE. V dropped 4 bases and J dropped 2; count of bases not matched to a gene: 5. Sequenced input: peripheral blood. The clonotype comes from a human donor in a cohort sampled during active COVID-19. The V call is TRBV5-6, the J call TRBJ1-1, with 7 bases lining up with TRBD1. The CDR3 DNA is TGTGCCAGCAGCCCCAGGGGGATCAACACTGAAGCTTTCTTT. Its protein product is CASSPRGINTEAFF.